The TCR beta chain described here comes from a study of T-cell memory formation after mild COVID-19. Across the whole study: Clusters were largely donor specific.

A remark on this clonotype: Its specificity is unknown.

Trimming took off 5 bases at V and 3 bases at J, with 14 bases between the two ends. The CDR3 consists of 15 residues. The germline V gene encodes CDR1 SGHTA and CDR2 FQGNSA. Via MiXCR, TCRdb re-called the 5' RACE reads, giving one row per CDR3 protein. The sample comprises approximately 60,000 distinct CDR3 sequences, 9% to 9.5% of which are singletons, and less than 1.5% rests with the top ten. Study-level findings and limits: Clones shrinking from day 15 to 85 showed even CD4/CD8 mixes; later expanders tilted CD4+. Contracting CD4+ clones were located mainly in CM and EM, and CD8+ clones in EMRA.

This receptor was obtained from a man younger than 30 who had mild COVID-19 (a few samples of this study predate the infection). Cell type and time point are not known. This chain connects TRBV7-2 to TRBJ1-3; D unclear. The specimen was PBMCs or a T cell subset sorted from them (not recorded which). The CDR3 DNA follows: TGTGCCAGCAGCCCCCAAAGCGGGGTTGGAAACACCATATATTTT. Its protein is CASSPQSGVGNTIYF.